This T cell receptor (beta chain) is from a study of OX40 agonist ivuxolimab in advanced cancers. In germline, CDR1 is SQVTM, CDR2 ANQGSEA. CDR3 length: 13 residues. Trimming pared 2 bases from V and 1 base from J, leaving 8 bases between. Assay used: immunoSEQ multiplex PCR; TCRdb lists only in-frame clones, some missing. This table holds 20,000 to 30,000 clones, 77% found once. The chain joins TRBV29-1 to TRBJ1-1; D unclear. This specimen was CD4+ or CD8+ T cells sorted from blood, taken in a trial of the OX40 agonist ivuxolimab. The TCR was taken from an adult with an advanced solid tumor such as melanoma, head and neck, liver or kidney cancer. The CDR3 DNA follows: TGCAGCGTTGAAAAGGCAGCGAACACTGAAGCTTTCTTT. It specifies CSVEKAANTEAFF.